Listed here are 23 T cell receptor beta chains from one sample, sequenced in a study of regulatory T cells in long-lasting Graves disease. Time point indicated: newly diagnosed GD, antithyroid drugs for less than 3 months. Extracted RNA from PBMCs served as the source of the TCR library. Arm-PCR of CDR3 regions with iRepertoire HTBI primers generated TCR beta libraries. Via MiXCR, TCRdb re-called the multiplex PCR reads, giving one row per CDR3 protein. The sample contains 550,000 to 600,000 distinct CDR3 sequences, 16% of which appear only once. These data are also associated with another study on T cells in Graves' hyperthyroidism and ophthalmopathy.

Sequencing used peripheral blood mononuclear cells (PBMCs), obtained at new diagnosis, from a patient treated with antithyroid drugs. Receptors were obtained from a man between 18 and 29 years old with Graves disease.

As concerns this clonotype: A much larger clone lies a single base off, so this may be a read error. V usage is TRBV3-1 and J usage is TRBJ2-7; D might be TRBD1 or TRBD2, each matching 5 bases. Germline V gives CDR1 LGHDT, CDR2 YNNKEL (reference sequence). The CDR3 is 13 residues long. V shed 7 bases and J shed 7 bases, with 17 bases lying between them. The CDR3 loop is CASIGLRGHEQYF. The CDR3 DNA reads TGTGCCAGCATAGGACTGAGGGGCCATGAGCAGTACTTC.

The CDR3 is CASSSFRRSSTDTQYF. The CDR3 nucleotides are TGTGCCAGCAGCTCGTTTCGGAGGTCTAGCACAGATACGCAGTATTTT. The chain combines TRBV7-2 with TRBJ2-3, with a tentative D call TRBD2 (5 bases). CDR1 is SGHTA, CDR2 FQGNSA, per germline. CDR3 length: 16 residues. Trimming left V 4 bases short and J 0 bases short, with 14 bases between.

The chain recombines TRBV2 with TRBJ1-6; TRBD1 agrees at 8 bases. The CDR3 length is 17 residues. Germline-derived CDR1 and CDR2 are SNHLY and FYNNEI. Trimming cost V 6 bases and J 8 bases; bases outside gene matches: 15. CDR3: CASRSSRTGIIDSPLHF. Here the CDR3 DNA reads TGTGCCAGCAGATCATCCCGGACAGGGATCATCGATTCACCCCTCCACTTT.

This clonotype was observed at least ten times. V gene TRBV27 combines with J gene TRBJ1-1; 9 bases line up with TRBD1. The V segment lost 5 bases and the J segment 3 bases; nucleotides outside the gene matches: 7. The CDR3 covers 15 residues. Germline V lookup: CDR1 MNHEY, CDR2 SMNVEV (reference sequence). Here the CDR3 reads CASSTWDRADTEAFF. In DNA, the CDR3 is TGTGCCAGCAGTACCTGGGACAGGGCCGACACTGAAGCTTTCTTT.

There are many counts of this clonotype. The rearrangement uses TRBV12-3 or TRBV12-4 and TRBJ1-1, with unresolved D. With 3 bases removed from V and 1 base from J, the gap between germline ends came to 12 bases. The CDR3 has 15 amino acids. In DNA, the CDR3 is TGTGCCAGCAGTTTTTATGAGGGTGCGAACACTGAAGCTTTCTTT. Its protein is CASSFYEGANTEAFF.

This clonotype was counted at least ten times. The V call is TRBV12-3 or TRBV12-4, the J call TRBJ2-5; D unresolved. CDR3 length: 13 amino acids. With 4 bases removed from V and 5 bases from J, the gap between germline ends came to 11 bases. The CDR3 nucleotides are TGTGCCAGCAGTTATGGCAGGATGGAGACCCAGTACTTC. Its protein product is CASSYGRMETQYF.

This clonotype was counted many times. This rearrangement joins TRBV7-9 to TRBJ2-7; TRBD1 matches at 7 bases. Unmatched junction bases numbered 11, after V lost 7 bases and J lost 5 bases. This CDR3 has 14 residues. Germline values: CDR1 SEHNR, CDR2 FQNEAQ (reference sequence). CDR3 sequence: CASISDRVRDEQYF. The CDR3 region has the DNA TGTGCCAGCATTTCTGACAGGGTCCGGGACGAGCAGTACTTC.

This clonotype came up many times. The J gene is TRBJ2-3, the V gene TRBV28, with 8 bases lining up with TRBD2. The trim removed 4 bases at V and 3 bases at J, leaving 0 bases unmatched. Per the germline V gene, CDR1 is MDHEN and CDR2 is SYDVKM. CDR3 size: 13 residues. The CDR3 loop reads CASSSSGTDTQYF. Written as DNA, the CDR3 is TGTGCCAGCAGTTCTAGCGGGACAGATACGCAGTATTTT.

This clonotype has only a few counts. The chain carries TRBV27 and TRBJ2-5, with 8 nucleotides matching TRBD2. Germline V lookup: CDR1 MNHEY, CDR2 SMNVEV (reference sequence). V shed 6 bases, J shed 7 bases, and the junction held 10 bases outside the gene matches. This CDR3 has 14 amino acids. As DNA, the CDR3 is TGTGCCAGCAGCGCGTTACTAGCGGATGGGACCCAGTACTTC. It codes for CASSALLADGTQYF.

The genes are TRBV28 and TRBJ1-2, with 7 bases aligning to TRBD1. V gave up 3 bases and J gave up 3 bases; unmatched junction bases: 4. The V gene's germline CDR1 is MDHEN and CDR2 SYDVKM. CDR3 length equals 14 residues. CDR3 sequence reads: CASSFGQEYYGYTF. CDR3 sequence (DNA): TGTGCCAGCAGTTTCGGACAGGAGTACTATGGCTACACCTTC.

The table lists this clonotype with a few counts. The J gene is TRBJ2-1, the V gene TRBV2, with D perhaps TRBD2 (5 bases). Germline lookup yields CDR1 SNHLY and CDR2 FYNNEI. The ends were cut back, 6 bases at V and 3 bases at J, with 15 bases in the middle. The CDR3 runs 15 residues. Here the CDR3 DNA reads TGTGCCAGCAGCGTAGACTCGGGGTTCTACAATGAGCAGTTCTTC. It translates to CASSVDSGFYNEQFF.

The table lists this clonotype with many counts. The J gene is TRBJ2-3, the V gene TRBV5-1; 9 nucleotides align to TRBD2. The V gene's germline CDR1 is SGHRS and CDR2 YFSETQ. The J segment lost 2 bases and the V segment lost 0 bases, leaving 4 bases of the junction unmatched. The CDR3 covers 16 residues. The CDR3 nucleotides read TGCGCCAGCAGCTTGGTTTCTAGCGGGATCACAGATACGCAGTATTTT. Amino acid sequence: CASSLVSSGITDTQYF. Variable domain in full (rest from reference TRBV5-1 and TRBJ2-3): KAGVTQTPRYLIKTRGQQVTLSCSPISGHRSVSWYQQTPGQGLQFLFEYFSETQRNKGNFPGRFSGRQFSNSRSEMNVSTLELGDSALYLCASSLVSSGITDTQYFGPGTRLTVL.

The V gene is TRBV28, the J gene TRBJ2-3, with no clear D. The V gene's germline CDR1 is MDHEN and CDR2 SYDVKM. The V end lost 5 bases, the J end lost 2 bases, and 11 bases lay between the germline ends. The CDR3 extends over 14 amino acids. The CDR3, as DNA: TGTGCCAGCAGTCCTTTGCGAGCCACAGATACGCAGTATTTT. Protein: CASSPLRATDTQYF.

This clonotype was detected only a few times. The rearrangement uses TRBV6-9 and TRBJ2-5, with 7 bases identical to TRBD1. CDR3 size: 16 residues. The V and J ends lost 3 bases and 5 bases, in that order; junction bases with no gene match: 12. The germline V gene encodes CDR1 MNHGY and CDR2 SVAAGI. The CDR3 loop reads CASSYGQGVVEETQYF. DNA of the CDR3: TGTGCCAGCAGTTACGGTCAGGGGGTAGTTGAGGAGACCCAGTACTTC.

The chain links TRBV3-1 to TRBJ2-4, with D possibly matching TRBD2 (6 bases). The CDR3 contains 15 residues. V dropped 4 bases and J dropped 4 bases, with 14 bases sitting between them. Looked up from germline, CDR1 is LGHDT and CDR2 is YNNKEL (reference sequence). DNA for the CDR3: TGTGCCAGCAGCCCCGGCGGCCGGGGGAAAAACATTCAGTACTTC. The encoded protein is CASSPGGRGKNIQYF.

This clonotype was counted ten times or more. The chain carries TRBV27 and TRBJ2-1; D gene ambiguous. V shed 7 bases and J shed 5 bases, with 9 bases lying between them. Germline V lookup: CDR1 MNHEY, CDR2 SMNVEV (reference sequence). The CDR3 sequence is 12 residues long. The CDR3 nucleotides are TGTGCCAGCATGCAGATTGACAATGAGCAGTTCTTC. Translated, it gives CASMQIDNEQFF.

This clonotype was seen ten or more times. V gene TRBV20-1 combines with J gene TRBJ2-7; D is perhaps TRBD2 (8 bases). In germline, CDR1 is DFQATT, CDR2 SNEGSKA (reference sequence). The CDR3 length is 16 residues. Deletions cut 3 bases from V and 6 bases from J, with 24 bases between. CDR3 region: CSASSSSGTVRLEQYF. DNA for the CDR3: TGCAGTGCTAGCAGCAGTAGCGGGACAGTCCGACTCGAGCAGTACTTC.

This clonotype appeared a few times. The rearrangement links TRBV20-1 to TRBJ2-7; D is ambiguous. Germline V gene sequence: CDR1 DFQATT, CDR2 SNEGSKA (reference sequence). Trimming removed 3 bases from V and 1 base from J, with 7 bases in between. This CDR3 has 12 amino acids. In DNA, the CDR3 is TGCAGTGCTAGTTACACATCCTACGAGCAGTACTTC. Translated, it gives CSASYTSYEQYF.

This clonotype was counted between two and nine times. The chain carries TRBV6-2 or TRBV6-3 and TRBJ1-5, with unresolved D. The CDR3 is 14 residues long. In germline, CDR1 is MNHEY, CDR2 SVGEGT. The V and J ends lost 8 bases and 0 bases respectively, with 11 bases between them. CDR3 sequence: CASGLYGSNQPQHF. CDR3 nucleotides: TGTGCCAGCGGTCTGTACGGTAGCAATCAGCCCCAGCATTTT.

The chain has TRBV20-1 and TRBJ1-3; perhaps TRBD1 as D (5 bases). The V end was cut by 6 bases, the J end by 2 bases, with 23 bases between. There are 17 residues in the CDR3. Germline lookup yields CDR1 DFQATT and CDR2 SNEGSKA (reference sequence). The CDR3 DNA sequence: TGCAGTGCCCGCCTCATTGGGCTTGGGGCGACTGGAAACACCATATATTTT. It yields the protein CSARLIGLGATGNTIYF.

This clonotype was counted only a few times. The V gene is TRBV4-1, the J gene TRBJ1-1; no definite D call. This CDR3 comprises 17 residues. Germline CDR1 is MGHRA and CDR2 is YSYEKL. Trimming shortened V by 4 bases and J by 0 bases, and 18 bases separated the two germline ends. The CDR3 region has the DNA TGCGCCAGCAGCCCGGCCGCGGCCCTTGCTATGAACACTGAAGCTTTCTTT. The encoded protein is CASSPAAALAMNTEAFF.

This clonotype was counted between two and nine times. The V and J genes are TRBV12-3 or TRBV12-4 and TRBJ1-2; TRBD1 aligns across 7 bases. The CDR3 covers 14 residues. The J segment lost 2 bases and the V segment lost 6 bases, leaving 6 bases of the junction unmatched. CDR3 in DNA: TGTGCCAGCAGCCGTTACAGGGGAAACTATGGCTACACCTTC. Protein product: CASSRYRGNYGYTF.

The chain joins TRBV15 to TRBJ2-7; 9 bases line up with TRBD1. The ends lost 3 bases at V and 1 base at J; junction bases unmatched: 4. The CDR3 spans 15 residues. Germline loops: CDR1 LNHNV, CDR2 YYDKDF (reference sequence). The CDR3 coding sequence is TGTGCCACCAGCAGTCAGGACAGGGGATCCTACGAGCAGTACTTC. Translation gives CATSSQDRGSYEQYF.